A selection of T cell receptor beta chains follows, all from one sample in a study of Graves' ophthalmopathy and Graves' hyperthyroidism. From the multiplex PCR reads, TCRdb called clonotypes with MiXCR, one entry per CDR3 protein. Among hundreds of thousands of distinct CDR3 sequences listed, approximately 21% were seen once. Sequenced sample: peripheral blood. These TCRs come from a woman younger than 30 with stable Graves' hyperthyroidism. CDR3s include the opening cysteine and the closing phenylalanine or tryptophan. Each record gives: D gene, clone size, J gene, V gene, CDR3 protein, CDR3 DNA. A D gene is named only where the DNA matches it firmly. Clone sizes are given selectively: once, few, many, or a class where the clone is expanded.

-	many	TRBJ1-1	TRBV12-3/TRBV12-4	CASSLGDMNTEAFF	TGTGCCAGCAGTTTAGGAGATATGAACACTGAAGCTTTCTTT
TRBD1	-	TRBJ1-5	TRBV19	CASSPRDSSPRGQPQHF	TGTGCCAGTAGTCCCCGGGACAGCTCTCCCCGCGGGCAGCCCCAGCATTTT
-	few	TRBJ2-2	TRBV11-2	CASSPGQLNFGELFF	TGTGCCAGCAGCCCCGGACAGCTTAACTTCGGGGAGCTGTTTTTT
-	-	TRBJ1-1	TRBV5-1	CASSLEGQRGTEAFF	TGCGCCAGCAGCTTGGAAGGACAGAGGGGCACTGAAGCTTTCTTT
-	-	TRBJ2-5	TRBV15	CATSRDVVSGETQYF	TGTGCCACCAGCAGAGATGTCGTCAGTGGGGAGACCCAGTACTTC
-	many	TRBJ1-5	TRBV20-1	CSARYLGNQPQHF	TGCAGTGCTAGATATCTGGGAAATCAGCCCCAGCATTTT
-	many	TRBJ2-7	TRBV20-1	CSARDRGEQYF	TGCAGTGCCCGAGACAGAGGGGAGCAGTACTTC
TRBD2	many	TRBJ2-7	TRBV13	CASSSGLAGGPESYEQYF	TGTGCCAGCAGCTCGGGACTAGCGGGAGGGCCAGAATCCTACGAGCAGTACTTC
TRBD2	many	TRBJ2-7	TRBV2	CASSAPGLAGVYEQYF	TGTGCCAGCAGTGCGCCGGGACTAGCGGGAGTTTACGAGCAGTACTTC
-	few	TRBJ2-5	TRBV28	CASSQTGRRETQYF	TGTGCCAGCAGCCAGACAGGCCGCCGGGAGACCCAGTACTTC
TRBD1	many	TRBJ2-5	TRBV10-3	CAISRTGVPAEAVKTQYF	TGTGCCATCAGCCGGACAGGAGTTCCTGCGGAGGCCGTGAAGACCCAGTACTTC
-	many	TRBJ2-7	TRBV6-2/TRBV6-3	CASSYFAATYEQYF	TGTGCCAGCAGTTATTTCGCTGCCACCTACGAGCAGTACTTC
-	few	TRBJ2-7	TRBV6-1	CASSEEALSNQAW	TGTGCCAGCAGTGAAGAGGCCCTTTCGAACCAAGCTTGG
-	many	TRBJ2-5	TRBV7-3	CASSLTNDRQETQYF	TGTGCCAGCAGCTTAACCAATGACCGCCAAGAGACCCAGTACTTC
-	many	TRBJ2-5	TRBV15	CATNRGGAGQETQYF	TGTGCCACCAACAGAGGGGGAGCGGGGCAAGAGACCCAGTACTTC
-	-	TRBJ1-1	TRBV12-5	CASGLVPLLRRNTEAFF	TGTGCTAGTGGTTTGGTACCCCTCCTGCGAAGGAACACTGAAGCTTTCTTT
-	many	TRBJ2-7	TRBV2	CASSPDRDGNYEQYF	TGTGCCAGCAGTCCAGACCGGGACGGAAACTACGAGCAGTACTTC
TRBD1	many	TRBJ1-5	TRBV4-2	CASSQLGDRDNQPQHF	TGTGCCAGCAGCCAACTGGGCGACAGGGATAACCAGCCCCAGCATTTT
-	many	TRBJ1-1	TRBV7-3	CASSLYGGADTEAFF	TGTGCCAGCAGCTTATATGGGGGGGCGGACACTGAAGCTTTCTTT
-	-	TRBJ2-7	TRBV6-1	CASRWGQSAYEQYF	TGTGCCAGCAGGTGGGGACAATCTGCCTACGAGCAGTACTTC
TRBD1	-	TRBJ1-2	TRBV9	CASSQHRGAGGYTF	TGTGCCAGCAGCCAGCACAGGGGGGCCGGGGGCTACACCTTC
-	many	TRBJ1-3	TRBV28	CASSPGNSGNTIYF	TGTGCCAGCAGCCCCGGGAACTCTGGAAACACCATATATTTT
-	many	TRBJ1-2	TRBV28	CASSSAGYGYTF	TGTGCCAGCAGTTCCGCGGGGTACGGCTACACCTTC
TRBD2	-	TRBJ2-2	TRBV12-3/TRBV12-4	CASSLAPGGPTGELFF	TGTGCCAGCAGTTTAGCGCCGGGAGGGCCGACCGGGGAGCTGTTTTTT
TRBD1	many	TRBJ1-5	TRBV2	CASDRDRGNQPQHF	TGTGCCAGCGATCGGGACAGGGGCAATCAGCCCCAGCATTTT
TRBD2	many	TRBJ2-2	TRBV7-2	CASSFSGTRTGELFF	TGTGCCAGCAGCTTTAGCGGGACACGCACCGGGGAGCTGTTTTTT
TRBD2	many	TRBJ2-5	TRBV19	CASSERLAGDLETQYF	TGTGCCAGTTCTGAGAGACTAGCGGGAGATTTGGAGACCCAGTACTTC
-	many	TRBJ1-5	TRBV29-1	CSVEESGGNQPQHF	TGCAGCGTTGAAGAATCGGGGGGCAATCAGCCCCAGCATTTT
TRBD2	many	TRBJ2-2	TRBV20-1	CSAAHTTSGRENTGELFF	TGCAGTGCTGCACACACGACTAGCGGGAGGGAGAACACCGGGGAGCTGTTTTTT
-	-	TRBJ2-4	TRBV29-1	CSVELETKNIQYF	TGCAGCGTTGAGCTAGAGACCAAAAACATTCAGTACTTC
TRBD1	-	TRBJ2-5	TRBV29-1	CSVEEGTGGWETQYF	TGCAGCGTTGAAGAAGGGACAGGGGGCTGGGAGACCCAGTACTTC
-	many	TRBJ2-7	TRBV6-2/TRBV6-3	CAIAPSHWDYEQYF	TGTGCCATCGCACCAAGCCATTGGGATTACGAGCAGTACTTC
-	-	TRBJ1-2	TRBV12-3/TRBV12-4	CASSSYLDSYGYTF	TGTGCCAGCAGTTCCTACCTCGACAGCTATGGCTACACCTTC
-	many	TRBJ1-1	TRBV6-4	CASIRDGTSTEAFF	TGTGCCAGCATACGGGACGGAACTTCCACTGAAGCTTTCTTT
TRBD1	few	TRBJ1-2	TRBV7-2	CASSLAETGLHGYTF	TGTGCCAGCAGCTTAGCGGAGACAGGGTTGCATGGCTACACCTTC
-	few	TRBJ2-7	TRBV18	CASSPLMGDHEQYF	TGTGCCAGCTCACCACTGATGGGGGACCACGAGCAGTACTTC
-	-	TRBJ1-3	TRBV4-1	CASSPDNGNTIYF	TGCGCCAGCAGCCCGGACAATGGAAACACCATATATTTT
TRBD1	many	TRBJ1-5	TRBV6-5	CASDRTGVDQPQHF	TGTGCCAGCGACCGGACAGGGGTTGATCAGCCCCAGCATTTT
-	many	TRBJ2-7	TRBV7-2	CASSFTSRRDEQYF	TGTGCCAGCAGCTTTACCTCCCGGCGCGACGAGCAGTACTTC
TRBD1	many	TRBJ1-1	TRBV5-1	CASSAGQAQGAEAFF	TGCGCCAGCAGCGCGGGACAGGCCCAAGGGGCTGAAGCTTTCTTT
-	many	TRBJ2-4	TRBV27	CAFRGGLQLAKNIQYF	TGTGCCTTCCGTGGGGGGCTCCAACTAGCCAAAAACATTCAGTACTTC
TRBD2	many	TRBJ2-7	TRBV13	CASSLGSLADPSYYEQYF	TGTGCCAGCAGCTTAGGTAGTCTAGCGGACCCAAGTTACTACGAGCAGTACTTC
-	many	TRBJ2-1	TRBV6-2/TRBV6-3	CASMGSVDYNEQFF	TGTGCCAGCATGGGCAGCGTCGACTACAATGAGCAGTTCTTC
TRBD2	many	TRBJ2-7	TRBV19	CASSKTGTTTYEQYF	TGTGCCAGTAGTAAGACCGGGACTACCACCTACGAGCAGTACTTC
TRBD1	many	TRBJ1-6	TRBV6-5	CASSYDRAGSPLHF	TGTGCCAGCAGTTACGACAGGGCTGGTTCACCCCTCCACTTT
TRBD1	few	TRBJ2-3	TRBV6-1	CASSRDRGTDTQYF	TGTGCCAGTTCCCGAGACAGGGGCACAGATACGCAGTATTTT
-	many	TRBJ2-5	TRBV28	CASTPLVGGAGETQYF	TGTGCCAGCACCCCCCTGGTGGGGGGCGCGGGGGAGACCCAGTACTTC
-	few	TRBJ1-3	TRBV6-1	CASSEQTEPGNTIYF	TGTGCCAGCAGTGAGCAGACAGAACCCGGAAACACCATATATTTT
TRBD1	many	TRBJ1-6	TRBV12-3/TRBV12-4	CASSSTGMDSPLHF	TGTGCCAGCAGTTCGACAGGGATGGATTCACCCCTCCACTTT
-	many	TRBJ1-6	TRBV7-2	CASSYTGSTSSPLHF	TGTGCCAGCAGCTACACGGGTTCTACATCTTCACCCCTCCACTTT
TRBD2	many	TRBJ2-7	TRBV27	CASSFGGRAGYEQYF	TGTGCCAGCAGTTTCGGCGGGAGGGCCGGGTACGAGCAGTACTTC
TRBD2	many	TRBJ2-5	TRBV7-2	CASNPPGRGETQYF	TGTGCCAGCAACCCTCCCGGGAGGGGGGAGACCCAGTACTTC
TRBD2	-	TRBJ2-5	TRBV13	CASSARGGTQETQYF	TGTGCCAGCAGCGCCCGGGGGGGGACTCAAGAGACCCAGTACTTC
TRBD1	few	TRBJ1-6	TRBV11-2	CASSSGETGVSHLHF	TGTGCCAGCAGCTCGGGCGAGACAGGGGTATCACACCTCCACTTT